A single sample gave rise to the 11 T cell receptor beta chains below, sequenced in a study of beta chain features in type 1 diabetes. Study conclusions and caveats: Among patients with Type 1 diabetes, TCRB CDR3s were moderately but significantly shorter in every one of the four CD4+ subsets.

Their antigen targets remain unknown. Since all of the isolated RNA was reverse transcribed, expressed TCRB transcripts were what got sequenced. TCRdb's copy holds only in-frame clones and misses some; the assay was immunoSEQ multiplex PCR. The data show over 150,000 clones, with 10% to 13% seen just once and 0.45% to 0.6% held by the top ten. The sample consisted of central memory CD4+ T cells from blood. These receptors were obtained from a man aged 25 to 45 with type 1 diabetes.

This clone turned up a few times. This sequence joins TRBV28 and TRBJ1-2, with 7 bases that match TRBD1. The CDR3 covers 16 residues. V lost 5 bases, J lost 2 bases, and 11 bases stayed unmatched. Germline V gene lookup returns CDR1 MDHEN and CDR2 SYDVKM. The CDR3 region is CASSPAGTAINYGYTF. CDR3 in DNA: TGTGCCAGCAGTCCTGCCGGGACAGCTATCAACTATGGCTACACCTTC.

This clone turned up a few times. The chain is built from TRBV2 and TRBJ2-1; 8 nucleotides match TRBD2. The CDR3 spans 15 residues. Germline V CDR1 and CDR2: SNHLY, FYNNEI. Trimming at V came to 8 bases and at J to 3 bases, leaving 9 bases not matched to a gene. The CDR3 sequence: CASSTEAGGYNEQFF. The CDR3 nucleotides are TGTGCCAGCTCGACTGAGGCGGGGGGCTACAATGAGCAGTTCTTC. Full variable domain (remainder filled in from reference TRBV2 and TRBJ2-1): EPEVTQTPSHQVTQMGQEVILRCVPISNHLYFYWYRQILGQKVEFLVSFYNNEISEKSEIFDDQFSVERPDGSNFTLKIRSTKLEDSAMYFCASSTEAGGYNEQFFGPGTRLTVL.

This clone was picked up a small number of times. The V and J genes are TRBV4-3 and TRBJ2-3; possibly TRBD2 for D (6 bases). With 1 base removed from V and 4 bases from J, the gap between germline ends came to 6 bases. Germline lookup yields CDR1 LGHNA and CDR2 YSLEER. This CDR3 is 13 amino acids long. The CDR3 is CASSQGLADTQYF. DNA of the CDR3: TGCGCCAGCAGCCAAGGACTAGCAGATACGCAGTATTTT.

This chain uses TRBV5-1 with TRBJ2-3, with TRBD1 identical over 7 bases. With V trimmed by 5 bases and J by 0 bases, 3 bases remained unmatched. The V gene's germline CDR1 is SGHRS and CDR2 YFSETQ. The CDR3 runs 14 residues. CDR3 amino acids: CASSWDSSTDTQYF. CDR3 DNA sequence: TGCGCCAGCAGTTGGGACAGTAGCACAGATACGCAGTATTTT.

V and J are TRBV14 and TRBJ2-1; D might be TRBD1 (5 bases). The V and J ends lost 7 bases and 8 bases respectively, with 12 bases between them. The V gene's germline CDR1 is SGHDN and CDR2 FVKESK. The CDR3 runs 12 residues. CDR3: CASKGPGDEQFF. CDR3 nucleotides: TGTGCCAGCAAGGGGCCTGGGGATGAGCAGTTCTTC.

The chain combines TRBV2 with TRBJ1-2; possible D gene TRBD1, 5 bases. The V end was cut by 6 bases, the J end by 0 bases, with 8 bases between. The CDR3 contains 13 residues. The germline CDR1 and CDR2 sequences are SNHLY and FYNNEI. CDR3 residues: CASRTDANYGYTF. The CDR3 DNA follows: TGTGCCAGCAGGACAGACGCTAACTATGGCTACACCTTC.

The genes are TRBV6-5 and TRBJ2-7; 8 bases are a match to TRBD1. J was trimmed by 0 bases and V by 6 bases; bases with no gene match: 7. The CDR3 contains 15 residues. The germline V gene has CDR1 MNHEY and CDR2 SVGAGI. The CDR3 DNA is TGTGCCAGCAGGCGCGGACAGGGCATCTCCTACGAGCAGTACTTC. Its translation: CASRRGQGISYEQYF.

This clone has only a few counts. The V call is TRBV25-1, the J call TRBJ2-7, with D possibly being TRBD1 (7 bases). Trimming took off 6 bases at V and 2 bases at J, with 14 bases between the two ends. Germline assignment: CDR1 MGHDK and CDR2 SYGVNS. The CDR3 extends over 14 amino acids. In DNA form, the CDR3 reads TGTGCCAGCAGGAGACAGGGACTGACCTACGAGCAGTACTTC. Its protein is CASRRQGLTYEQYF.

The chain links TRBV2 to TRBJ2-1; 8 bases match TRBD2. With V trimmed by 7 bases and J by 6 bases, 8 bases remained unmatched. This CDR3 region has 14 residues. Germline CDR1 is SNHLY and CDR2 is FYNNEI. The CDR3 DNA reads as TGTGCCAGCACCGGGACTAGTTGGGGCAATGAGCAGTTCTTC. Translated, it gives CASTGTSWGNEQFF.

This chain connects TRBV7-8 to TRBJ2-3; 9 nucleotides match TRBD1. The CDR3 is 13 amino acids. The V and J ends lost 5 bases and 4 bases, in that order; junction bases with no gene match: 1. Germline lookup yields CDR1 SGHVS and CDR2 FQNEAQ. CDR3 nucleotides: TGTGCCAGCAGCAGACAGGGGGCAGATACGCAGTATTTT. Translated, it gives CASSRQGADTQYF.

Only a few counts were recorded for this clone. The CDR3 region is CASSQAPASDHEQFF. CDR3 in DNA: TGCGCCAGCAGCCAAGCTCCCGCAAGCGACCATGAGCAGTTCTTC. The gene calls are TRBV4-1 and TRBJ2-1, with D unresolved. Trimming shortened V by 1 base and J by 8 bases, and 15 bases separated the two germline ends. In germline, CDR1 is MGHRA, CDR2 YSYEKL. CDR3 length equals 15 residues.